These T cell receptor beta chains were read from a single sample in a study of blood T cell repertoires in COVID-19. Only in-frame clones appear in the TCRdb table, and some are missing; sequencing was by immunoSEQ multiplex PCR. The table records roughly 150,000 clones, 87% of them present only once. Sample: peripheral blood. The source of these receptors is an elderly man with acute or convalescent COVID-19. Both conserved end residues are part of each CDR3. A D gene is named only where the DNA matches it firmly. A row's size may be missing; if present it is once, few, many or a size class.

J,D,V,size,CDR3,DNA
TRBJ1-3,TRBD1,TRBV5-5,-,CASSLPTGTFGNTIYF,TGTGCCAGCAGCCTCCCGACAGGGACTTTTGGAAACACCATATATTTT
TRBJ2-2,TRBD2,TRBV7-9,-,CASSYSDGLASRRELFF,TGTGCCAGCAGCTACTCGGATGGACTAGCCAGTCGGCGGGAGCTGTTTTTT
TRBJ1-5,TRBD1,TRBV9,-,CASSAAGGGQPQHF,TGTGCCAGCAGCGCGGCAGGGGGAGGTCAGCCCCAGCATTTT
TRBJ2-2,-,TRBV24-1,-,CATSDPRKNTGELFF,TGTGCCACCAGTGATCCTAGAAAGAACACCGGGGAGCTGTTTTTT
TRBJ2-7,-,TRBV5-1,-,CASSLGGRDSYEQYF,TGCGCCAGCAGCTTAGGAGGAAGAGACTCCTACGAGCAGTACTTC
TRBJ2-7,TRBD1,TRBV28,-,CASSRRQGQQYF,TGTGCCAGCAGCCGCCGACAGGGTCAGCAGTACTTC
TRBJ1-1,-,TRBV5-4,-,CASSLDRVGTEAFF,TGTGCCAGCAGCTTGGACAGGGTAGGCACTGAAGCTTTCTTT
TRBJ1-3,-,TRBV27,-,CASSLQGTGNTIYF,TGTGCCAGCAGTTTGCAGGGGACGGGAAACACCATATATTTT
TRBJ2-7,TRBD1,TRBV12-3/TRBV12-4,few,CASSEQGYEQYF,TGTGCCAGCAGTGAACAGGGGTACGAGCAGTACTTC
TRBJ2-6,-,TRBV12-5,-,CASAGSGANVLTF,TGTGCTAGCGCGGGTTCTGGGGCCAACGTCCTGACTTTC
TRBJ2-7,TRBD1,TRBV24-1,few,CATSASRTGGGEQYF,TGTGCCACCAGCGCTTCTCGGACAGGGGGAGGCGAGCAGTACTTC
TRBJ2-4,-,TRBV27,-,CASSSRGTSLAKNIQYF,TGTGCCAGCAGTTCTCGGGGGACGAGTTTAGCCAAAAACATTCAGTACTTC
TRBJ1-6,-,TRBV28,few,CASRPGGVSSYNSPLHF,TGTGCCAGCAGGCCCGGCGGAGTGAGCTCCTATAATTCACCCCTCCACTTT
TRBJ1-5,-,TRBV5-1,few,CASSSEGGNQPQHF,TGCGCCAGCAGTTCAGAGGGAGGGAATCAGCCCCAGCATTTT
TRBJ1-1,TRBD1,TRBV30,-,CAWGQGEVEAFF,TGTGCCTGGGGACAGGGGGAGGTTGAAGCTTTCTTT
TRBJ1-5,-,TRBV27,-,CASKVPATGRNQPQHF,TGTGCCAGCAAGGTTCCGGCGACAGGACGAAATCAGCCCCAGCATTTT
TRBJ2-2,TRBD1,TRBV7-2,-,CASSWGQTNTGELFF,TGTGCCAGCAGCTGGGGACAGACGAACACCGGGGAGCTGTTTTTT
TRBJ2-7,-,TRBV28,-,CASSSVDSEQYF,TGTGCCAGCAGCTCGGTAGATTCCGAGCAGTACTTC
TRBJ2-3,-,TRBV9,once,CASRNSTTDTQYF,TGTGCCAGCAGGAACTCTACCACAGATACGCAGTATTTT
TRBJ2-1,TRBD2,TRBV6-5,-,CASILAGGGNEQFF,TGTGCCAGCATCTTAGCGGGAGGGGGCAATGAGCAGTTCTTC
TRBJ1-2,-,TRBV24-1,-,CATSDFGAGYTF,TGTGCCACCAGTGATTTTGGGGCGGGCTACACCTTC
TRBJ1-5,TRBD1,TRBV6-5,-,CASSEGTALVPQHF,TGTGCCAGCAGCGAGGGGACAGCCTTAGTGCCCCAGCATTTT
TRBJ2-3,-,TRBV6-5,-,CASRVSVTDTQYF,TGTGCCAGCAGGGTTAGCGTCACAGATACGCAGTATTTT
TRBJ2-1,TRBD2,TRBV9,-,CASGPGRGYNEQFF,TGTGCCAGCGGCCCAGGGCGGGGGTACAATGAGCAGTTCTTC
TRBJ1-4,TRBD1,TRBV4-1,few,CASSQVGQGVNEKLFF,TGCGCCAGCAGCCAAGTAGGACAGGGGGTAAATGAAAAACTGTTTTTT
TRBJ2-2,TRBD2,TRBV9,-,CASTTGGLAGEVTGELFF,TGTGCCAGCACCACGGGGGGTCTAGCGGGAGAAGTGACCGGGGAGCTGTTTTTT
TRBJ2-7,-,TRBV3-1/TRBV3-2,-,CASKGGLMGEQYF,TGTGCCAGCAAGGGCGGGCTAATGGGAGAGCAGTACTTC
TRBJ1-2,-,TRBV28,-,CATVAGVPYGYTF,TGTGCCACAGTGGCAGGGGTCCCCTATGGCTACACCTTC
TRBJ2-5,-,TRBV6-5,-,CASSITIQETQYF,TGTGCCAGCAGTATTACTATCCAAGAGACCCAGTACTTC
TRBJ1-4,-,TRBV7-9,-,CASSIAEAGYEKLFF,TGTGCCAGCAGCATCGCAGAGGCCGGTTATGAAAAACTGTTTTTT
TRBJ1-6,-,TRBV5-3,once,CARSLGGSSYNSPLHF,TGTGCCAGAAGCTTGGGCGGGAGCTCCTATAATTCACCCCTCCACTTT
TRBJ2-1,-,TRBV7-9,-,CASSLAFSGEDYNEQFF,TGTGCCAGCAGCTTAGCGTTCTCGGGAGAGGATTACAATGAGCAGTTCTTC
TRBJ1-2,-,TRBV28,once,CASSLGRVKYGYTF,TGTGCCAGCAGTTTAGGGCGGGTGAAGTATGGCTACACCTTC
TRBJ1-1,-,TRBV3-1/TRBV3-2,-,CASSHTRGNTEAFF,TGTGCCAGCAGCCATACAAGAGGGAACACTGAAGCTTTCTTT
TRBJ2-2,TRBD1,TRBV16,-,CASSQTGGSGELFF,TGTGCCAGCAGCCAAACAGGGGGAAGCGGGGAGCTGTTTTTT
TRBJ1-1,-,TRBV5-6,-,CASSLAVNTEAFF,TGTGCCAGCAGCTTGGCCGTGAACACTGAAGCTTTCTTT
TRBJ2-3,-,TRBV10-2,-,CASSDWGRTDTQYF,TGCGCCAGCAGTGATTGGGGGCGCACAGATACGCAGTATTTT
TRBJ1-1,TRBD1,TRBV3-1/TRBV3-2,-,CASRIRDSNSEAFF,TGTGCCAGCAGAATCCGGGACAGCAATTCTGAAGCTTTCTTT